A selection of T cell receptor beta chains follows, all from one sample in a study of blood T cells in healthy people across ages. TCRdb re-called the 5' RACE reads through MiXCR, storing one row per CDR3 protein. The data hold roughly 680,000 distinct CDR3 sequences, with 49% observed a single time. Input material: blood. These receptors were collected from a woman aged 60-70 years in good health. Both conserved end residues are part of each CDR3. Each record gives: D gene, clone size, V gene, J gene, CDR3 protein, CDR3 DNA. A D gene is named only where the DNA matches it firmly. For some rows the clone size is stated as once, few or many, or as a class when expanded; others skip it.

D gene: TRBD2
clone size: once
V gene: TRBV20-1
J gene: TRBJ2-3
CDR3 protein: CSARGPTSGRYVSTDTQYF
CDR3 DNA: TGCAGTGCTAGAGGCCCTACTAGCGGGAGATACGTGAGCACAGATACGCAGTATTTT

D gene: NA
clone size: NA
V gene: TRBV20-1
J gene: TRBJ2-5
CDR3 protein: CSGGGHTLETQYF
CDR3 DNA: TGCTCAGGGGGGGGACACACCTTAGAGACCCAGTACTTC

D gene: NA
clone size: few
V gene: TRBV7-2
J gene: TRBJ1-1
CDR3 protein: CASSLATGLNTEAFF
CDR3 DNA: TGTGCCAGCAGCTTAGCCACCGGTCTGAACACTGAAGCTTTCTTT

D gene: NA
clone size: NA
V gene: TRBV20-1
J gene: TRBJ2-1
CDR3 protein: CSARYSGPYNEQFF
CDR3 DNA: TGCAGTGCTAGGTATAGCGGCCCCTACAATGAGCAGTTCTTC

D gene: NA
clone size: NA
V gene: TRBV10-3
J gene: TRBJ1-6
CDR3 protein: CATSSRDGLNSPPHF
CDR3 DNA: TGTGCCACTTCATCCCGGGACGGCTTAAATTCACCCCCCCACTTT

D gene: NA
clone size: NA
V gene: TRBV7-2
J gene: TRBJ2-2
CDR3 protein: CASTQARGNTGELFF
CDR3 DNA: TGTGCCAGCACCCAGGCCAGAGGGAACACCGGGGAGCTGTTTTTT

D gene: NA
clone size: NA
V gene: TRBV6-5
J gene: TRBJ1-2
CDR3 protein: CASSPRDIYGYTF
CDR3 DNA: TGTGCCAGCAGTCCCCGGGACATCTATGGCTACACCTTC

D gene: NA
clone size: once
V gene: TRBV20-1
J gene: TRBJ2-3
CDR3 protein: CSARAGTAASDTQYF
CDR3 DNA: TGCAGTGCTAGAGCCGGGACTGCAGCCTCAGATACGCAGTATTTT

D gene: TRBD2
clone size: NA
V gene: TRBV9
J gene: TRBJ2-1
CDR3 protein: CASSVGPSGRASNNEQFF
CDR3 DNA: TGTGCCAGCAGCGTAGGCCCTAGCGGGAGGGCGTCGAACAATGAGCAGTTCTTC

D gene: TRBD1
clone size: once
V gene: TRBV6-1
J gene: TRBJ2-7
CDR3 protein: CASIPDRGGTYEQYF
CDR3 DNA: TGTGCCAGCATTCCGGACAGGGGAGGCACCTACGAGCAGTACTTC

D gene: NA
clone size: NA
V gene: TRBV20-1
J gene: TRBJ1-2
CDR3 protein: CSAGGLQGKHGYTF
CDR3 DNA: TGCAGTGCTGGAGGTTTACAGGGTAAACACGGCTACACCTTC

D gene: NA
clone size: NA
V gene: TRBV29-1
J gene: TRBJ2-1
CDR3 protein: CSVETRSSNSYNEQFF
CDR3 DNA: TGCAGCGTTGAAACACGTAGTAGTAACAGTTACAATGAGCAGTTCTTC

D gene: TRBD2
clone size: NA
V gene: TRBV3-1
J gene: TRBJ2-7
CDR3 protein: CASTRDLAAYEQYF
CDR3 DNA: TGTGCCAGCACCAGGGACCTAGCGGCCTACGAGCAGTACTTC

D gene: NA
clone size: NA
V gene: TRBV7-2
J gene: TRBJ1-1
CDR3 protein: CASSLAGRLNTEAFF
CDR3 DNA: TGTGCCAGCAGCTTAGCGGGCAGGTTGAACACTGAAGCTTTCTTT

D gene: TRBD2
clone size: once
V gene: TRBV9
J gene: TRBJ2-1
CDR3 protein: CASSRTSESREQFF
CDR3 DNA: TGTGCCAGCAGCAGGACTAGCGAGTCTAGAGAGCAGTTCTTC

D gene: TRBD1
clone size: few
V gene: TRBV27
J gene: TRBJ2-5
CDR3 protein: CASSGEPRGYGEQYF
CDR3 DNA: TGTGCCAGCAGTGGCGAGCCCAGGGGGTATGGGGAGCAGTACTTC

D gene: NA
clone size: once
V gene: TRBV28
J gene: TRBJ2-7
CDR3 protein: CATDSWGTNMYF
CDR3 DNA: TGTGCCACCGATAGTTGGGGGACAAACATGTACTTC

D gene: NA
clone size: few
V gene: TRBV4-2
J gene: TRBJ2-5
CDR3 protein: CASSQEWSEGETQYF
CDR3 DNA: TGTGCCAGCAGCCAAGAATGGTCGGAGGGAGAGACCCAGTACTTC

D gene: NA
clone size: NA
V gene: TRBV6-4
J gene: TRBJ2-3
CDR3 protein: CASSETMRRDTQYF
CDR3 DNA: TGTGCCAGCAGTGAGACTATGCGTAGAGATACGCAGTATTTT

D gene: NA
clone size: few
V gene: TRBV28
J gene: TRBJ1-6
CDR3 protein: CASRLDGYNSPLHF
CDR3 DNA: TGTGCCAGCAGACTCGACGGATATAATTCACCCCTCCACTTT

D gene: TRBD1
clone size: NA
V gene: TRBV29-1
J gene: TRBJ1-2
CDR3 protein: CSVGQTGENYGYTF
CDR3 DNA: TGCAGCGTCGGCCAGACAGGGGAGAACTATGGCTACACCTTC

D gene: NA
clone size: once
V gene: TRBV20-1
J gene: TRBJ2-1
CDR3 protein: CSARGRRGSYNEQFF
CDR3 DNA: TGCAGTGCTAGAGGTCGCCGAGGATCCTACAATGAGCAGTTCTTC

D gene: NA
clone size: NA
V gene: TRBV7-9
J gene: TRBJ2-7
CDR3 protein: CARNDGTSSYEQYF
CDR3 DNA: TGTGCCAGGAATGATGGGACTTCCTCCTACGAGCAGTACTTC

D gene: TRBD1
clone size: few
V gene: TRBV25-1
J gene: TRBJ1-2
CDR3 protein: CASSRGTGNNYGYTF
CDR3 DNA: TGTGCCAGCAGTCGAGGGACAGGGAACAACTATGGCTACACCTTC

D gene: NA
clone size: few
V gene: TRBV29-1
J gene: TRBJ2-3
CDR3 protein: CSVAMDSTDTQYF
CDR3 DNA: TGCAGCGTTGCCATGGATAGCACAGATACGCAGTATTTT

D gene: NA
clone size: few
V gene: TRBV29-1
J gene: TRBJ2-1
CDR3 protein: CSVQVRSYNEQFF
CDR3 DNA: TGCAGCGTTCAGGTCCGGTCATACAATGAGCAGTTCTTC

D gene: TRBD2
clone size: NA
V gene: TRBV7-9
J gene: TRBJ2-1
CDR3 protein: CASSNAGGSYNEQFF
CDR3 DNA: TGTGCCAGCTCCAACGCGGGAGGGAGCTACAATGAGCAGTTCTTC

D gene: NA
clone size: NA
V gene: TRBV20-1
J gene: TRBJ2-1
CDR3 protein: CSARRGQETQFF
CDR3 DNA: TGCAGTGCTAGGAGAGGGCAAGAGACCCAGTTCTTC

D gene: NA
clone size: NA
V gene: TRBV28
J gene: TRBJ2-7
CDR3 protein: CASTTRNLPEQYF
CDR3 DNA: TGTGCCAGCACGACGCGGAATCTCCCCGAGCAGTACTTC

D gene: NA
clone size: NA
V gene: TRBV20-1
J gene: TRBJ2-3
CDR3 protein: CSARETPTSDTQYF
CDR3 DNA: TGCAGTGCTAGAGAAACTCCCACATCAGATACGCAGTATTTT

D gene: NA
clone size: NA
V gene: TRBV28
J gene: TRBJ2-7
CDR3 protein: CASTKGLGTYEQYF
CDR3 DNA: TGTGCCAGCACCAAGGGACTGGGAACATACGAGCAGTACTTC

D gene: NA
clone size: NA
V gene: TRBV5-1
J gene: TRBJ2-7
CDR3 protein: CASSTSTWTKYEQYF
CDR3 DNA: TGCGCCAGCAGCACGTCGACCTGGACGAAATACGAGCAGTACTTC

D gene: NA
clone size: few
V gene: TRBV20-1
J gene: TRBJ1-1
CDR3 protein: CSAVQAEAFF
CDR3 DNA: TGCAGTGCTGTACAGGCTGAAGCTTTCTTT

D gene: NA
clone size: many
V gene: TRBV2
J gene: TRBJ2-7
CDR3 protein: CASVGLPKSSYEQYF
CDR3 DNA: TGTGCCAGCGTGGGACTCCCAAAGAGCTCCTACGAGCAGTACTTC

D gene: TRBD1
clone size: few
V gene: TRBV28
J gene: TRBJ2-5
CDR3 protein: CASSADRGQIEETQYF
CDR3 DNA: TGTGCCAGCAGTGCGGACAGGGGGCAAATAGAAGAGACCCAGTACTTC

D gene: NA
clone size: few
V gene: TRBV10-1
J gene: TRBJ2-7
CDR3 protein: CASSDSERLGYEQYF
CDR3 DNA: TGCGCCAGCAGTGATAGCGAACGGTTGGGGTACGAGCAGTACTTC

D gene: NA
clone size: NA
V gene: TRBV7-2
J gene: TRBJ2-6
CDR3 protein: CASSETPSEASVLTF
CDR3 DNA: TGTGCCAGCAGCGAGACACCTAGCGAGGCCAGCGTCCTGACTTTC

D gene: NA
clone size: NA
V gene: TRBV29-1
J gene: TRBJ2-7
CDR3 protein: CSVEAGTSYNEQYF
CDR3 DNA: TGCAGCGTTGAAGCGGGAACTTCCTACAATGAGCAGTACTTC

D gene: NA
clone size: few
V gene: TRBV7-2
J gene: TRBJ2-6
CDR3 protein: CASSSLGDGGSGANVLTF
CDR3 DNA: TGTGCCAGCAGCTCCCTGGGAGACGGTGGCTCTGGGGCCAACGTCCTGACTTTC

D gene: NA
clone size: few
V gene: TRBV7-7
J gene: TRBJ2-1
CDR3 protein: CASSLEVGNEQFF
CDR3 DNA: TGTGCTAGCAGCTTAGAGGTGGGGAATGAGCAGTTCTTC

D gene: TRBD2
clone size: few
V gene: TRBV29-1
J gene: TRBJ2-2
CDR3 protein: CSVGGTSGRPAGELFF
CDR3 DNA: TGCAGCGTTGGGGGGACTAGCGGAAGGCCGGCCGGGGAGCTGTTTTTT

D gene: NA
clone size: NA
V gene: TRBV11-2
J gene: TRBJ2-1
CDR3 protein: CASSSLSLGSRTEQFF
CDR3 DNA: TGTGCCAGCAGCTCGCTGAGTCTAGGGTCCCGTACTGAGCAGTTCTTC

D gene: TRBD2
clone size: few
V gene: TRBV6-5
J gene: TRBJ2-1
CDR3 protein: CASRPAPGLAGHEQFF
CDR3 DNA: TGTGCCAGCAGACCAGCTCCGGGACTAGCGGGACATGAGCAGTTCTTC

D gene: NA
clone size: few
V gene: TRBV3-1
J gene: TRBJ2-7
CDR3 protein: CASSQVAEGFYEQYF
CDR3 DNA: TGTGCCAGCAGCCAAGTAGCTGAAGGTTTCTACGAGCAGTACTTC

D gene: NA
clone size: NA
V gene: TRBV4-2
J gene: TRBJ2-7
CDR3 protein: CASSQKGFQYNEQYF
CDR3 DNA: TGTGCCAGCAGCCAAAAGGGCTTTCAATACAATGAGCAGTACTTC

D gene: TRBD1
clone size: NA
V gene: TRBV6-6
J gene: TRBJ1-5
CDR3 protein: CASSMGQSYNQPQHF
CDR3 DNA: TGTGCCAGCAGCATGGGACAGAGCTACAATCAGCCCCAGCATTTT

D gene: NA
clone size: NA
V gene: TRBV27
J gene: TRBJ2-1
CDR3 protein: CAGSLAGLGFVQFF
CDR3 DNA: TGTGCCGGCAGTTTGGCCGGACTGGGTTTTGTCCAGTTCTTC

D gene: TRBD2
clone size: many
V gene: TRBV5-1
J gene: TRBJ2-7
CDR3 protein: CASSSGLADSYEQYF
CDR3 DNA: TGCGCCAGCAGCTCGGGACTAGCGGATAGCTACGAGCAGTACTTC

D gene: TRBD1
clone size: NA
V gene: TRBV29-1
J gene: TRBJ2-1
CDR3 protein: CSVVTGTSQRDEQFF
CDR3 DNA: TGCAGCGTGGTGACAGGGACCTCGCAGAGGGATGAGCAGTTCTTC

D gene: TRBD2
clone size: NA
V gene: TRBV5-1
J gene: TRBJ2-7
CDR3 protein: CASSLSGTSGYEQYF
CDR3 DNA: TGCGCCAGCAGCTTGTCCGGGACTAGCGGTTACGAGCAGTACTTC

D gene: TRBD2
clone size: NA
V gene: TRBV2
J gene: TRBJ2-1
CDR3 protein: CASSERELAVNEQFF
CDR3 DNA: TGTGCCAGCAGTGAACGTGAACTAGCGGTAAATGAGCAGTTCTTC

D gene: TRBD2
clone size: few
V gene: TRBV20-1
J gene: TRBJ2-1
CDR3 protein: CSARDSFRTSGINEQFF
CDR3 DNA: TGCAGTGCTAGAGATTCATTTCGGACTAGCGGCATCAATGAGCAGTTCTTC

D gene: NA
clone size: once
V gene: TRBV20-1
J gene: TRBJ2-7
CDR3 protein: CSARDRGVSKYF
CDR3 DNA: TGCAGTGCTAGAGACAGGGGAGTGAGTAAGTACTTC

D gene: NA
clone size: NA
V gene: TRBV5-1
J gene: TRBJ2-7
CDR3 protein: CASSQGTVGEQYF
CDR3 DNA: TGCGCCAGCAGTCAAGGGACCGTTGGAGAGCAGTACTTC

D gene: TRBD1
clone size: few
V gene: TRBV6-6
J gene: TRBJ2-7
CDR3 protein: CASSDRARSFEQYF
CDR3 DNA: TGTGCCAGCAGCGACAGGGCTCGCTCGTTCGAGCAGTACTTC

D gene: TRBD1
clone size: NA
V gene: TRBV20-1
J gene: TRBJ1-5
CDR3 protein: CSAQEEGTGVLYQPQHF
CDR3 DNA: TGCAGTGCCCAAGAGGAGGGGACAGGGGTCCTTTATCAGCCCCAGCATTTT

D gene: TRBD1
clone size: NA
V gene: TRBV29-1
J gene: TRBJ1-5
CDR3 protein: CSVAQGSGQPQHF
CDR3 DNA: TGCAGCGTTGCACAGGGGAGTGGGCAGCCCCAGCATTTT

D gene: NA
clone size: NA
V gene: TRBV21-1
J gene: TRBJ2-5
CDR3 protein: CASSKEGGTQETQYF
CDR3 DNA: TGTGCCAGCAGCAAAGAAGGCGGGACGCAAGAGACCCAGTACTTC

D gene: TRBD2
clone size: few
V gene: TRBV20-1
J gene: TRBJ2-1
CDR3 protein: CSARDFLAGGPFSYNEQFF
CDR3 DNA: TGCAGTGCTAGAGATTTCCTAGCGGGAGGCCCCTTTTCCTACAATGAGCAGTTCTTC